This record covers a single TCR beta chain. Its antigen remains unidentified. Germline V gives CDR1 LNHNV, CDR2 YYDKDF (reference sequence). V was trimmed by 2 bases and J by 8 bases, leaving 19 bases between them. The CDR3 consists of 16 residues. This entry is derived from a study of siplizumab effects on memory and regulatory T cells. Findings and caveats of the study: Unstimulated naive T cells seemed to show more diversity than memory cells did, and they also seemed to be among the major contributors to the alloresponse. Siplizumab gave mappable alloreactive CD4+ clones an average Treg-derived fraction of approximately 64%, against over 25% in controls.

Some 96,000 TCR templates per sample were assayed. Some clones are missing from TCRdb's copy, which holds only in-frame ones; the method was immunoSEQ multiplex PCR. The sample contains more than 60,000 clones, approximately 97% of which appear only once. The chain has TRBV15 and TRBJ2-4; D possibly corresponds to TRBD2 (5 bases). This receptor was identified in a human donor in good health. The sample consisted of naive CD8+ T cells sorted from blood. For the CDR3, the DNA is TGTGCCACCAGCAGATCCCCCGGGGAGAGAATAGACATTCAGTACTTC. Amino acid sequence: CATSRSPGERIDIQYF. Based on the CDR3 plus reference TRBV15 and TRBJ2-4, the full variable domain is DAMVIQNPRYQVTQFGKPVTLSCSQTLNHNVMYWYQQKSSQAPKLLFHYYDKDFNNEADTPDNFQSRRPNTSFCFLDIRSPGLGDTAMYLCATSRSPGERIDIQYFGAGTRLSVL.